These T cell receptor beta chains were read from a single sample in a study of CD8 T cells in ankylosing spondylitis. Each CDR3 protein gets one entry after TCRdb re-called the 5' RACE reads with MiXCR. Among 250,000 to 400,000 distinct CDR3 sequences listed, around a tenth were seen once. Input material: blood, either unsorted or a sorted T cell fraction (not recorded which). These receptors were collected from a female donor with ankylosing spondylitis or in good health (not recorded which). CDR3s include the opening cysteine and the closing phenylalanine or tryptophan. A D gene is named only where the DNA matches it firmly. Not every row has a clone size; where given, it reads once, few, many or a size class.

TRBJ1-3,TRBV20-1,many,-,CSARVSGPASGNTIYF,TGCAGTGCTAGAGTATCCGGCCCCGCTAGCGGAAACACCATATATTTT
TRBJ1-5,TRBV19,-,-,CASSLGVGGNQPQHF,TGTGCCAGTAGTCTAGGGGTCGGGGGCAATCAGCCCCAGCATTTT
TRBJ2-1,TRBV7-8,many,-,CASSSPPRGIPNEQFF,TGTGCCAGCAGCTCGCCTCCCAGGGGTATTCCGAATGAGCAGTTCTTC
TRBJ2-1,TRBV20-1,many,TRBD2,CSKTSGLYNEQFF,TGCAGTAAGACTAGCGGGCTTTACAATGAGCAGTTCTTC
TRBJ2-7,TRBV20-1,few,TRBD2,CSASPSGEPPRYF,TGCAGTGCTAGCCCTAGCGGGGAACCCCCTCGGTACTTC
TRBJ1-1,TRBV4-1,many,-,CASSHKGSEAFF,TGCGCCAGCAGCCACAAGGGCAGTGAAGCTTTCTTT
TRBJ1-2,TRBV5-1,many,TRBD1,CASSLGQGDGYTF,TGCGCCAGCAGCCTCGGACAGGGGGATGGCTACACCTTC
TRBJ1-4,TRBV5-1,many,-,CASSLMSGVDEKLFF,TGCGCCAGCAGCTTGATGTCAGGGGTCGATGAAAAACTGTTTTTT
TRBJ2-7,TRBV27,many,-,CASSRRGVSYEQYF,TGTGCCAGCAGTAGGAGGGGGGTTTCCTACGAGCAGTACTTC
TRBJ2-3,TRBV27,-,-,CASKRASTDTQYF,TGTGCCAGCAAGAGGGCTAGCACAGATACGCAGTATTTT
TRBJ2-6,TRBV5-1,few,TRBD1,CASSLGQGPSGANVLTF,TGCGCCAGCAGCTTGGGACAGGGGCCCTCTGGGGCCAACGTCCTGACTTTC
TRBJ2-7,TRBV4-1,few,TRBD2,CASSLNPGLAGVEQYF,TGCGCCAGCAGTCTGAATCCGGGACTAGCGGGAGTCGAGCAGTACTTC
TRBJ1-2,TRBV20-1,many,TRBD1,CSAGQGDNYGYTF,TGCAGTGCCGGACAGGGCGACAACTATGGCTACACCTTC
TRBJ2-3,TRBV5-4,many,TRBD2,CASSLRREADTQYF,TGTGCCAGCAGCTTACGGCGGGAGGCAGATACGCAGTATTTT
TRBJ2-1,TRBV5-3,few,-,CASKAWTTSSYNEQFF,TGTGCCAGCAAAGCTTGGACCACGAGCTCCTACAATGAGCAGTTCTTC
TRBJ2-1,TRBV5-1,few,-,CASSRSGSHNEQFF,TGCGCCAGCAGCCGGAGCGGATCACACAATGAGCAGTTCTTC
TRBJ2-1,TRBV28,many,-,CASSPPRGLLFF,TGTGCCAGCAGTCCTCCCCGCGGGCTTCTGTTCTTC
TRBJ2-1,TRBV9,many,-,CASSVGEDEQFF,TGTGCCAGCAGCGTAGGGGAGGATGAGCAGTTCTTC
TRBJ2-7,TRBV5-1,many,-,CASSPDDRLYEQYF,TGCGCCAGCAGCCCAGATGACAGGCTCTACGAGCAGTACTTC
TRBJ2-1,TRBV5-1,many,-,CASQHGGGPDEQFF,TGCGCCAGCCAGCACGGAGGGGGTCCGGATGAGCAGTTCTTC
TRBJ1-1,TRBV3-1,once,TRBD1,CASSPDRETEAFF,TGTGCCAGCAGCCCGGACAGGGAGACTGAAGCTTTCTTT
TRBJ2-7,TRBV5-1,many,-,CASSFDTYEQYF,TGCGCCAGCAGCTTCGACACCTACGAGCAGTACTTC
TRBJ1-2,TRBV30,-,-,CAWGNQAPYTF,TGTGCCTGGGGTAATCAGGCTCCCTACACCTTC
TRBJ2-7,TRBV5-1,-,TRBD1,CASRAGDSISYEQYF,TGCGCCAGCAGGGCTGGGGACAGCATCTCCTACGAGCAGTACTTC
TRBJ2-3,TRBV20-1,many,-,CSARDRLLGDTQYF,TGCAGTGCTAGAGACCGGCTGCTAGGGGATACGCAGTATTTT
TRBJ2-1,TRBV20-1,many,-,CSARGRLNEQFF,TGCAGTGCTAGAGGGCGTTTGAATGAGCAGTTCTTC
TRBJ1-5,TRBV12-3/TRBV12-4,many,-,CASSSGAWGNQPQHF,TGTGCCAGCAGTTCAGGGGCATGGGGCAATCAGCCCCAGCATTTT
TRBJ2-1,TRBV6-6,many,-,CASTSGTYNEQFF,TGTGCCAGCACCTCGGGGACCTACAATGAGCAGTTCTTC
TRBJ1-5,TRBV20-1,many,-,CSAIKGTYNQPQHF,TGCAGTGCTATCAAGGGGACGTACAATCAGCCCCAGCATTTT
TRBJ2-2,TRBV5-5,few,TRBD1,CASSLARTGDTGELFF,TGTGCCAGCAGCTTGGCCCGGACAGGTGACACCGGGGAGCTGTTTTTT
TRBJ1-2,TRBV28,many,-,CASTITGAAFGDGYTF,TGTGCCAGCACTATAACCGGGGCGGCCTTCGGAGATGGCTACACCTTC
TRBJ2-5,TRBV20-1,-,-,CSANRLAVQETQYF,TGCAGTGCAAACCGCTTAGCGGTCCAAGAGACCCAGTACTTC
TRBJ2-7,TRBV20-1,many,TRBD1,CSATDRVAYEQYF,TGCAGTGCCACGGACAGGGTCGCCTACGAGCAGTACTTC
TRBJ1-5,TRBV6-1,many,-,CASSQIGRGNQPQHF,TGTGCCAGCAGCCAAATCGGACGGGGCAATCAGCCCCAGCATTTT
TRBJ1-4,TRBV5-1,many,TRBD1,CASSSGGWGEKLFF,TGCGCCAGCAGCTCAGGGGGCTGGGGTGAAAAACTGTTTTTT
TRBJ2-5,TRBV4-3,many,-,CASSQRLVGTQYF,TGCGCCAGCAGCCAACGACTAGTGGGGACCCAGTACTTC
TRBJ2-3,TRBV5-6,many,-,CASSVTPSSTDTQYF,TGTGCCAGCAGCGTGACTCCCTCATCCACAGATACGCAGTATTTT
TRBJ2-2,TRBV5-1,many,-,CASASLTSGELFF,TGCGCCAGCGCTTCGTTGACTAGCGGGGAGCTGTTTTTT
TRBJ2-3,TRBV5-1,many,-,CASSPGQGADTQYF,TGCGCCAGCAGCCCCGGACAAGGGGCAGATACGCAGTATTTT
TRBJ2-7,TRBV7-9,many,-,CASSLVVRAYEQYF,TGTGCCAGCAGCTTAGTAGTGCGAGCCTACGAGCAGTACTTC
TRBJ1-1,TRBV9,many,-,CASSVVSILDGEAFF,TGTGCCAGCAGCGTAGTCTCTATTTTAGACGGAGAAGCTTTCTTT
TRBJ2-2,TRBV12-3/TRBV12-4,-,-,CASSSPVGWGNTGELFF,TGTGCCAGCAGTAGCCCAGTGGGATGGGGGAACACCGGGGAGCTGTTTTTT
TRBJ2-7,TRBV28,many,-,CASSKTVYEQYF,TGTGCCAGCAGTAAGACAGTATACGAGCAGTACTTC
TRBJ2-1,TRBV5-1,many,-,CASSLTGDKTYNEQFF,TGCGCCAGCAGCTTGACAGGAGACAAAACCTACAATGAGCAGTTCTTC
TRBJ2-2,TRBV6-1,many,-,CASSPTDGHTGELFF,TGTGCCAGCAGCCCCACCGATGGGCACACCGGGGAGCTGTTTTTT
TRBJ2-1,TRBV3-1,-,TRBD2,CASSDPLVAGGSSYNEQFF,TGTGCCAGCTCGGACCCCTTGGTCGCGGGCGGGAGCTCCTACAATGAGCAGTTCTTC
TRBJ1-5,TRBV27,-,-,CASSRGYLGPQHF,TGTGCCAGCAGTCGGGGGTACCTGGGGCCCCAGCATTTT
TRBJ2-2,TRBV6-4,many,TRBD2,CASSPSWGVAGGPRTGELFF,TGTGCCAGCAGCCCCTCGTGGGGGGTAGCGGGAGGCCCGAGGACCGGGGAGCTGTTTTTT
TRBJ2-3,TRBV15,many,TRBD2,CATRTGGDTQYF,TGTGCCACCAGGACGGGGGGAGATACGCAGTATTTT
TRBJ1-2,TRBV30,few,TRBD1,CAWSVGDRGNYGYTF,TGTGCCTGGAGTGTGGGTGACAGGGGAAACTATGGCTACACCTTC
TRBJ2-7,TRBV18,-,TRBD1,CASSPRTGFVEQYF,TGTGCCAGCTCACCAAGGACAGGTTTTGTCGAGCAGTACTTC
TRBJ2-1,TRBV7-2,many,TRBD2,CASSLSSGYNEQFF,TGTGCCAGCAGCTTGTCTAGCGGCTACAATGAGCAGTTCTTC
TRBJ1-6,TRBV5-1,many,-,CASRGTNSSPLHF,TGCGCCAGCAGAGGAACGAATTCTTCACCCCTCCACTTT
TRBJ1-1,TRBV5-1,many,-,CASSPGGSGTEAFF,TGCGCCAGCAGCCCCGGGGGAAGTGGGACTGAAGCTTTCTTT